Presented here are 21 T cell receptor beta chains from one specimen sequenced in a study of shared clonotypes between healthy human individuals. The data were produced by immunoSEQ multiplex PCR, yet TCRdb's version contains in-frame clones alone and is incomplete. The sample records 2 million to 2.5 million clones, less than 95% being singletons. Sequenced: naive CD4+ T cells from PBMCs. Subset reported: CD45RA+ positively selected. The receptors were gathered from a man aged 18-30 years in good health. Some clones in this sample may be carry-over from other donors' samples.

Only one count was recorded for this clone. This specimen includes other DNA sequences encoding the same CDR3. The chain uses TRBV6-5 and TRBJ2-5; no definite D call. The V gene lost 5 bases and the J gene lost 1 base, with 5 bases spanning the gap. Germline values: CDR1 MNHEY, CDR2 SVGAGI. This CDR3 is 12 amino acids long. CDR3 coding DNA: TGTGCCAGCAGTCGGAGCCAAGAGACCCAGTACTTC. This gives the protein CASSRSQETQYF.

The rearrangement uses TRBV4-1 and TRBJ1-6, with D possibly TRBD1 on 6 matching bases. The germline gives CDR1 MGHRA, CDR2 YSYEKL. With 1 base removed from V and 9 bases from J, the gap between germline ends came to 13 bases. This CDR3 contains 15 residues. As DNA, the CDR3 is TGCGCCAGCAGCCAAGTGCCAGGGGATGGTTCACCCCTCCACTTT. This sequence encodes CASSQVPGDGSPLHF.

Details on this clone: The identical CDR3 is also encoded by other nucleotide sequences in the sample. The CDR3 DNA reads as TGCGCCAGCAGCTTGACAGGGAACTCCAATCAGCCCCAGCATTTT. This gives the protein CASSLTGNSNQPQHF. The gene calls are TRBV5-1 and TRBJ1-5; D is possibly TRBD1 (6 bases). Germline V CDR1 and CDR2: SGHRS, YFSETQ. The V gene lost 1 base and the J gene lost 3 bases, with 11 bases spanning the gap. The CDR3 loop spans 15 amino acids. Full variable domain (rest looked up from reference TRBV5-1 and TRBJ1-5): KAGVTQTPRYLIKTRGQQVTLSCSPISGHRSVSWYQQTPGQGLQFLFEYFSETQRNKGNFPGRFSGRQFSNSRSEMNVSTLELGDSALYLCASSLTGNSNQPQHFGDGTRLSIL.

This chain connects TRBV28 to TRBJ2-5; the match to TRBD2 covers 11 bases. This CDR3 contains 16 residues. V lost 1 base and J lost 5; bases outside the gene matches: 6. CDR1 is MDHEN and CDR2 is SYDVKM in the germline V gene. CDR3 nucleotides: TGTGCCAGCAGTTTATCCTCTAGCGGGAGGTCTGAGACCCAGTACTTC. Protein sequence: CASSLSSSGRSETQYF.

V is TRBV19 and J is TRBJ2-7; 7 bases agree with TRBD1. Per germline, CDR1 LNHDA and CDR2 SQIVND (reference sequence). Trimming at V came to 6 bases and at J to 1 base, leaving 9 bases not matched to a gene. CDR3 size: 15 residues. The CDR3 bases are TGTGCCAGTAGCCTCCAGAGGGGACAGTCCTACGAGCAGTACTTC. This sequence encodes CASSLQRGQSYEQYF.

CDR3 DNA sequence: TGTGCCAGCAGTTACACATGGGCCGGATCATACGAGCAGTACTTC. Residues: CASSYTWAGSYEQYF. This chain links TRBV6-5 with TRBJ2-7; no firm D call. The V end lost 2 bases, the J end lost 4 bases, and 15 bases lay between the germline ends. This CDR3 comprises 15 residues. CDR1 and CDR2 from the germline V gene are MNHEY and SVGAGI.

CDR3 protein: CAISERQSDTDTQYF. The CDR3 DNA reads as TGTGCCATCAGTGAGCGGCAGTCAGACACAGATACGCAGTATTTT. The chain carries TRBV10-3 and TRBJ2-3; D is undetermined. Trimming took off 2 bases at V and 2 bases at J, with 11 bases between the two ends. Germline lookup yields CDR1 ENHRY and CDR2 SYGVKD. This CDR3 has 15 amino acids.

The chain combines TRBV5-1 with TRBJ2-1, with 9 bases fitting TRBD1. Germline V CDR1 and CDR2: SGHRS, YFSETQ. CDR3 length: 16 residues. V dropped 4 bases and J dropped 0; count of bases not matched to a gene: 5. In nucleotides, the CDR3 is TGCGCCAGCAGCCCCGGGACAGGGAGCTCCTACAATGAGCAGTTCTTC. Its protein product is CASSPGTGSSYNEQFF.

The rearrangement links TRBV15 to TRBJ1-1; a possible D gene is TRBD1 (5 bases). The germline CDR1 and CDR2 sequences are LNHNV and YYDKDF (reference sequence). The CDR3 is 14 amino acids. V was clipped by 0 bases and J by 6 bases, with 11 bases between them. In nucleotides, the CDR3 is TGTGCCACCAGCAGAGATCCCAGGGAGGCTGAAGCTTTCTTT. Translating it yields CATSRDPREAEAFF. The full variable domain, with the rest looked up from reference TRBV15 and TRBJ1-1, is DAMVIQNPRYQVTQFGKPVTLSCSQTLNHNVMYWYQQKSSQAPKLLFHYYDKDFNNEADTPDNFQSRRPNTSFCFLDIRSPGLGDTAMYLCATSRDPREAEAFFGQGTRLTVV.

The chain uses TRBV10-3 and TRBJ1-2, with TRBD1 as a possible D gene (5 bases). The CDR3 sequence is 15 residues long. Germline CDR1 reads ENHRY; CDR2 reads SYGVKD. Trimming stripped 2 bases from V and 6 bases from J, with 16 bases between. This CDR3 reads CAISEVGLIDHGYTF. CDR3 in DNA: TGTGCCATCAGTGAGGTGGGACTGATAGACCATGGCTACACCTTC.

The V gene is TRBV7-2, the J gene TRBJ2-3; D is perhaps TRBD2 (5 bases). The germline V gene encodes CDR1 SGHTA and CDR2 FQGNSA. The CDR3 consists of 13 residues. V lost 5 bases to trimming and J lost 5 bases, with 11 bases between them. The CDR3: CASSQVGGDTQYF. The DNA for the CDR3 is TGTGCCAGCAGCCAAGTAGGAGGAGATACGCAGTATTTT.

The chain employs TRBV19 and TRBJ2-7; D unclear. Germline values: CDR1 LNHDA, CDR2 SQIVND (reference sequence). V was clipped by 3 bases and J by 3 bases, with 15 bases between them. This CDR3 is built from 15 residues. CDR3 DNA sequence: TGTGCCAGTAGTATTGTAAGCTCACCCTACTACGAGCAGTACTTC. It encodes CASSIVSSPYYEQYF.

As concerns this clone: This sample also contains other DNA sequences that code for the same CDR3. The V call is TRBV7-3, the J call TRBJ1-2; 8 nucleotides match TRBD1. CDR3 length: 14 amino acids. V lost 6 bases to trimming and J lost 2 bases; unmatched junction nucleotides: 5. Looked up from germline, CDR1 is SGHTA and CDR2 is FQGTGA. The CDR3 is CASSPDRGNYGYTF. The CDR3 region has the DNA TGTGCCAGCAGTCCCGACAGGGGAAACTATGGCTACACCTTC. Combining the CDR3 with reference TRBV7-3 and TRBJ1-2 gives the whole variable domain GAGVSQTPSNKVTEKGKYVELRCDPISGHTALYWYRQSLGQGPEFLIYFQGTGAADDSGLPNDRFFAVRPEGSVSTLKIQRTERGDSAVYLCASSPDRGNYGYTFGSGTRLTVV.

To note about this clone: Different DNA sequences within this sample yield the same CDR3. The J gene is TRBJ2-1, the V gene TRBV7-2; 7 nucleotides agree with TRBD2. The V and J ends lost 2 bases and 0 bases, in that order; junction bases with no gene match: 1. This CDR3 has 15 residues. From germline, CDR1 is SGHTA and CDR2 FQGNSA. The chain's CDR3 is CASSLRGSSYNEQFF. The CDR3 DNA reads TGTGCCAGCAGCTTACGCGGGAGCTCCTACAATGAGCAGTTCTTC.

This chain links TRBV30 with TRBJ1-6; D is ambiguous. The CDR3 runs to 11 residues. V was pared by 2 bases and J by 8 bases, with 4 bases between. The germline V gene has CDR1 GTSNPN and CDR2 SVGIG (reference sequence). The CDR3 coding sequence is TGTGCCTGGAGTAGGGATTCACCCCTCCACTTT. Protein sequence: CAWSRDSPLHF.

The chain joins TRBV7-8 to TRBJ2-7; TRBD1 matches 7 bases. Germline trimming cut 4 bases from V and 1 base from J; bases unmatched to any gene: 10. The CDR3 loop spans 16 amino acids. The germline V gene has CDR1 SGHVS and CDR2 FQNEAQ. The CDR3 region has the DNA TGTGCCAGCAGCTCCCTCTATGGCAGGGGGTCCTACGAGCAGTACTTC. Its translation is CASSSLYGRGSYEQYF.

V usage is TRBV7-2 and J usage is TRBJ2-1; the match to TRBD2 covers 8 bases. Looked up from germline, CDR1 is SGHTA and CDR2 is FQGNSA. The CDR3 totals 15 residues. V trimming: 10 bases; J trimming: 0 bases; junction bases outside the gene matches: 8. The CDR3, as DNA: TGTGCCACCTTAATAACTAGCGGCTCCTACAATGAGCAGTTCTTC. It codes for CATLITSGSYNEQFF.

This rearrangement joins TRBV6-5 to TRBJ2-1, with 10 bases matching TRBD2. The V gene end was trimmed by 6 bases and the J gene end by 10 bases; junction bases not matched to a gene: 6. CDR3 length equals 13 residues. Germline CDR1 MNHEY, CDR2 SVGAGI. CDR3 in amino acids: CASSPMGLAEQFF. The CDR3 DNA is TGTGCCAGCAGCCCTATGGGACTAGCGGAGCAGTTCTTC.

This clone was observed once. This chain joins TRBV30 and TRBJ2-3; unclear D gene. V dropped 0 bases and J dropped 5 bases, with 9 bases sitting between them. The CDR3 has 13 residues. The germline V gene has CDR1 GTSNPN and CDR2 SVGIG (reference sequence). CDR3 residues: CAWSVGVGDTQYF. The CDR3 nucleotides read TGTGCCTGGAGTGTTGGGGTAGGAGATACGCAGTATTTT.

The chain joins TRBV29-1 to TRBJ1-1; the D gene is possibly TRBD1 (5 bases). CDR1 is SQVTM, CDR2 ANQGSEA, per germline. V dropped 2 bases and J dropped 6 bases, with 19 bases sitting between them. The CDR3 has 15 amino acids. CDR3: CSVERDFYREAEAFF. Written as DNA, the CDR3 is TGCAGCGTTGAAAGGGACTTTTACCGGGAAGCTGAAGCTTTCTTT.

V is TRBV5-1 and J is TRBJ2-3; 8 bases line up with TRBD2. Germline values: CDR1 SGHRS, CDR2 YFSETQ. The CDR3 length is 18 residues. Trimming at V came to 0 bases and at J to 3 bases, leaving 12 bases not matched to a gene. CDR3 sequence: CASSLVMGGTSGTDTQYF. In DNA form, the CDR3 reads TGCGCCAGCAGCTTGGTAATGGGGGGAACTAGCGGTACAGATACGCAGTATTTT.